What follows are 29 T cell receptor beta chains derived from one specimen sequenced in a study of OX40 agonist ivuxolimab in advanced cancers. Using immunoSEQ multiplex PCR, the repertoire was profiled, and TCRdb retains in-frame clones only, with some absent. The sample includes about 90,000 clones, 75% to 90% of them seen just once. The sample in question was CD4+ or CD8+ T cells sorted from blood, obtained in a trial of the OX40 agonist ivuxolimab. The source of these receptors is an adult with an advanced solid tumor such as melanoma, head and neck, liver or kidney cancer.

V gene TRBV15 combines with J gene TRBJ1-2; 9 nucleotides align to TRBD1. The CDR3 has 16 amino acids. The V and J ends lost 0 bases and 4 bases, in that order; junction bases with no gene match: 6. CDR1 LNHNV and CDR2 YYDKDF come from the germline V gene (reference sequence). CDR3: CATSRDLTGGLYGYTF. CDR3 in DNA: TGTGCCACCAGCAGAGATTTGACAGGGGGACTCTATGGCTACACCTTC. The full variable domain, with the rest looked up from reference TRBV15 and TRBJ1-2, is DAMVIQNPRYQVTQFGKPVTLSCSQTLNHNVMYWYQQKSSQAPKLLFHYYDKDFNNEADTPDNFQSRRPNTSFCFLDIRSPGLGDTAMYLCATSRDLTGGLYGYTFGSGTRLTVV.

The CDR3 sequence: CASSVAGRNTEAFF. CDR3 in DNA: TGTGCCAGCAGCGTAGCCGGGAGGAACACTGAAGCTTTCTTT. This chain uses TRBV9 with TRBJ1-1; D gene uncertain. The CDR3 is 14 amino acids. Germline-derived CDR1 and CDR2 are SGDLS and YYNGEE. With 0 bases removed from V and 1 base from J, the gap between germline ends came to 7 bases.

This clone was counted between two and nine times. The chain has TRBV5-4 and TRBJ2-7; D is tentatively TRBD1 or TRBD2 (5 bases each). Trimming pared 8 bases from V and 4 bases from J, leaving 19 bases between. The CDR3 runs to 14 residues. Germline loops: CDR1 SGHNT, CDR2 YYREEE (reference sequence). CDR3 region: CASRTRGRKYEQYF. The CDR3 DNA is TGTGCCAGTCGAACCCGGGGACGGAAGTACGAGCAGTACTTC.

This chain links TRBV9 with TRBJ2-1; 12 bases are a match to TRBD2. The junction had 7 bases not matched to a gene; V was cut back by 1 base and J by 8 bases. CDR1 SGDLS and CDR2 YYNGEE come from the germline V gene. This CDR3 comprises 16 residues. CDR3 bases: TGTGCCAGCAGCGTAACCCCGACTAGCGGGGGCCATGAGCAGTTCTTC. Translated: CASSVTPTSGGHEQFF.

V gene TRBV5-8 combines with J gene TRBJ1-3, with no clear D. Trimming removed 3 bases from V and 1 base from J, with 8 bases in between. CDR1 SGHTS and CDR2 YDEGEE come from the germline V gene. This CDR3 region has 14 residues. The CDR3 nucleotides read TGTGCCAGCAGCTCGTACTCGTCTGGAAACACCATATATTTT. Translation: CASSSYSSGNTIYF.

The chain is built from TRBV29-1 and TRBJ2-5; D ambiguous. This CDR3 contains 13 residues. V was clipped by 3 bases and J by 0 bases, with 8 bases between them. The germline V gene has CDR1 SQVTM and CDR2 ANQGSEA. CDR3 in amino acids: CSVEAIYQETQYF. CDR3 nucleotide sequence: TGCAGCGTTGAGGCTATTTACCAAGAGACCCAGTACTTC.

The V and J genes are TRBV5-4 and TRBJ2-2, with D tentatively TRBD2 (5 bases). Germline CDR1 reads SGHNT; CDR2 reads YYREEE (reference sequence). V was pared by 4 bases and J by 4 bases, with 14 bases between. There are 15 residues in the CDR3. This chain's CDR3 is CASSGREWGTGELFF. Written as DNA, the CDR3 is TGTGCCAGCAGCGGTAGGGAGTGGGGCACCGGGGAGCTGTTTTTT. Full variable domain (rest looked up from reference TRBV5-4 and TRBJ2-2): ETGVTQSPTHLIKTRGQQVTLRCSSQSGHNTVSWYQQALGQGPQFIFQYYREEENGRGNFPPRFSGLQFPNYSSELNVNALELDDSALYLCASSGREWGTGELFFGEGSRLTVL.

The gene calls are TRBV6-1 and TRBJ2-7, with TRBD1 matching 7 bases. Per the germline V gene, CDR1 is MNHNS and CDR2 is SASEGT. This CDR3 contains 14 residues. Trimming removed 3 bases from V and 4 bases from J; junction bases left unmatched: 6. CDR3 sequence reads: CASSEMGQTYEQYF. CDR3 nucleotides: TGTGCCAGCAGTGAGATGGGACAGACTTACGAGCAGTACTTC.

This clone was recorded once. V is TRBV5-4 and J is TRBJ2-2, with D uncertain. This CDR3 is built from 14 residues. V was pared by 5 bases and J by 1 base, with 9 bases between. CDR1 is SGHNT, CDR2 YYREEE, per germline (reference sequence). CDR3 nucleotides: TGTGCCAGCAGTCCACAGCAGAACACCGGGGAGCTGTTTTTT. This sequence encodes CASSPQQNTGELFF.

The chain couples TRBV10-2 to TRBJ2-1; the D gene is possibly TRBD1 (6 bases). CDR3 length: 14 residues. Trimming stripped 4 bases from V and 5 bases from J, with 12 bases between. The V gene's germline CDR1 is WSHSY and CDR2 SAAADI. This CDR3 reads CASSGGTTDNEQFF. The CDR3 coding sequence is TGCGCCAGCAGTGGTGGGACAACAGACAATGAGCAGTTCTTC.

The V and J genes are TRBV7-6 and TRBJ1-3; possible D gene TRBD1, 5 bases. This CDR3 comprises 15 residues. The germline V gene has CDR1 SGHVS and CDR2 FNYEAQ. Trimming shortened V by 5 bases and J by 0 bases, and 11 bases separated the two germline ends. CDR3 sequence: CASSRGGYSGNTIYF. Here the CDR3 DNA reads TGTGCCAGCAGCCGCGGGGGGTACTCTGGAAACACCATATATTTT.

The rearrangement uses TRBV5-6 and TRBJ2-3, with D unresolved. Trimming removed 1 base at V and 2 bases at J, with 14 bases between. The CDR3 is 16 amino acids. Germline CDR1 SGHDT, CDR2 YYEEEE. Written as DNA, the CDR3 is TGTGCCAGCAGCTTGTTCATCAGTCCAGACACAGATACGCAGTATTTT. It is translated as CASSLFISPDTDTQYF.

This chain uses TRBV28 with TRBJ2-5, with D hard to call. Trimming removed 7 bases at V and 5 bases at J, with 20 bases between. Germline loops: CDR1 MDHEN, CDR2 SYDVKM. The CDR3 extends over 15 amino acids. The CDR3 loop is CASTKTRTVGETQYF. Written as DNA, the CDR3 is TGTGCCAGCACCAAGACAAGAACGGTCGGGGAGACCCAGTACTTC.

The chain couples TRBV19 to TRBJ1-2; the match to TRBD1 covers 7 bases. This CDR3 contains 15 residues. J lost 8 bases, V lost 5 bases, and 14 bases had no gene match. CDR1 and CDR2 (germline): LNHDA, SQIVND (reference sequence). The CDR3 bases are TGTGCCAGTAGTGTTCGGACAGGCTGGGGCGGCGGCTACACCTTC. Its translation: CASSVRTGWGGGYTF.

The chain employs TRBV29-1 and TRBJ2-2, with D perhaps TRBD1 (5 bases). CDR3 length: 14 residues. Trimming pared 3 bases from V and 1 base from J, leaving 9 bases between. CDR1 is SQVTM, CDR2 ANQGSEA, per germline. CDR3 nucleotide sequence: TGCAGCGTTGACCAGGGATGGAACACCGGGGAGCTGTTTTTT. This translates into CSVDQGWNTGELFF.

The genes are TRBV11-2 and TRBJ2-5, with D hard to call. This CDR3 comprises 13 residues. Germline CDR1 reads SGHAT; CDR2 reads FQNNGV. Trimming removed 5 bases at V and 0 bases at J, with 7 bases between. The CDR3 spells CASSPNHQETQYF. For the CDR3, the DNA is TGTGCCAGCAGCCCCAATCACCAAGAGACCCAGTACTTC.

The chain is built from TRBV5-6 and TRBJ1-2, with TRBD1 matching 8 bases. Germline V gene lookup returns CDR1 SGHDT and CDR2 YYEEEE. CDR3 length equals 16 residues. V was pared by 4 bases and J by 8 bases, with 16 bases of the junction left unmatched. The CDR3 sequence: CASSPLSQGAESGYTF. CDR3 nucleotides: TGTGCCAGCAGCCCACTCTCTCAGGGGGCGGAATCGGGCTACACCTTC. The complete variable domain, with remaining parts taken from reference TRBV5-6 and TRBJ1-2, reads DAGVTQSPTHLIKTRGQQVTLRCSPKSGHDTVSWYQQALGQGPQFIFQYYEEEERQRGNFPDRFSGHQFPNYSSELNVNALLLGDSALYLCASSPLSQGAESGYTFGSGTRLTVV.

This sequence joins TRBV9 and TRBJ2-5; D is unresolved. The CDR3 consists of 16 residues. V gave up 0 bases and J gave up 4 bases, with 16 bases separating them. CDR1 is SGDLS and CDR2 is YYNGEE in the germline V gene. This CDR3 is CASSVGSRLWGETQYF. The CDR3 DNA sequence: TGTGCCAGCAGCGTAGGTTCTAGGTTGTGGGGAGAGACCCAGTACTTC.

V usage is TRBV2 and J usage is TRBJ1-1; D unclear. Germline-derived CDR1 and CDR2 are SNHLY and FYNNEI. The CDR3 totals 12 residues. V was cut by 5 bases and J by 5 bases, with 9 bases left in between. CDR3 in DNA: TGTGCCAGCAGTAGCTACGGGACTGAAGCTTTCTTT. Translated, it gives CASSSYGTEAFF.

The V gene is TRBV7-3, the J gene TRBJ2-7; a weak D match, TRBD2 (6 bases). The CDR3 covers 13 residues. V was pared by 6 bases and J by 7 bases, with 16 bases between. Germline values: CDR1 SGHTA, CDR2 FQGTGA. As DNA, the CDR3 is TGTGCCAGCAGGCTAGCGCGAGAGTGGGAGCAGTACTTC. As protein: CASRLAREWEQYF.

This chain joins TRBV6-1 and TRBJ2-7; TRBD2 matches 8 bases. Germline trimming cut 1 base from V and 1 base from J; bases unmatched to any gene: 3. In germline, CDR1 is MNHNS, CDR2 SASEGT. This CDR3 comprises 15 residues. CDR3 nucleotide sequence: TGTGCCAGCAGTGAAGTGGGCGGGAGGTCCTACGAGCAGTACTTC. It codes for CASSEVGGRSYEQYF.

The V call is TRBV5-6, the J call TRBJ2-1; the D is unclear. CDR3 length: 13 amino acids. CDR1 SGHDT and CDR2 YYEEEE come from the germline V gene. V was pared by 7 bases and J by 10 bases, with 18 bases between. This chain's CDR3 is CASQVRVTREQFF. Here the CDR3 DNA reads TGTGCCAGCCAAGTTCGGGTAACCCGGGAGCAGTTCTTC. The full variable domain, rest sourced from reference TRBV5-6 and TRBJ2-1, is DAGVTQSPTHLIKTRGQQVTLRCSPKSGHDTVSWYQQALGQGPQFIFQYYEEEERQRGNFPDRFSGHQFPNYSSELNVNALLLGDSALYLCASQVRVTREQFFGPGTRLTVL.

The V gene is TRBV5-6, the J gene TRBJ1-2; D gene ambiguous. Germline-derived CDR1 and CDR2 are SGHDT and YYEEEE. The CDR3 spans 15 residues. V was cut by 4 bases and J by 5 bases, with 18 bases left in between. The DNA for the CDR3 is TGTGCCAGCAGCAGCGTAACCGGGTCCAGTTATGGCTACACCTTC. Protein: CASSSVTGSSYGYTF.

The chain links TRBV29-1 to TRBJ1-4, with D unresolved. This CDR3 spans 14 amino acids. Germline V gene sequence: CDR1 SQVTM, CDR2 ANQGSEA. V lost 5 bases, J lost 0 bases, and 10 bases lay in between. CDR3 sequence: CSVLGSATNEKLFF. The CDR3, as DNA: TGCAGCGTTTTAGGGAGTGCAACTAATGAAAAACTGTTTTTT.

The chain is built from TRBV6-5 and TRBJ2-5, with 7 bases identical to TRBD1. With 6 bases clipped from V and 1 base from J, the junction kept 8 bases outside the gene matches. This CDR3 has 15 residues. Germline CDR1 MNHEY, CDR2 SVGAGI. DNA for the CDR3: TGTGCCAGCAGACCCCCGGGACAGCTCCAAGAGACCCAGTACTTC. Encoded protein: CASRPPGQLQETQYF.

The chain is built from TRBV4-3 and TRBJ2-3; weak D call: TRBD1 (7 bases). The CDR3 contains 16 residues. The V gene's germline CDR1 is LGHNA and CDR2 YSLEER. Between the trimmed V and J ends, which lost 3 bases and 0 bases, there was a span of 13 bases. CDR3 sequence (DNA): TGCGCCAGCAGCCAGACTAGACAGGGTAGCACAGATACGCAGTATTTT. Its protein is CASSQTRQGSTDTQYF.

The genes are TRBV5-3 and TRBJ2-7; 7 nucleotides line up with TRBD2. TRBV5-3 is labeled an ORF, and its function is uncertain. This CDR3 has 11 amino acids. The trim removed 3 bases at V and 12 bases at J, leaving 6 bases unmatched. The CDR3 reads CARSWGGRTYV. CDR3 bases: TGTGCCAGAAGCTGGGGGGGACGGACGTACGTC.

CDR3 in DNA: TGTGCCAGCAGCTTAACACGGACAGGGTGGAATGAGCAGTTCTTC. It codes for CASSLTRTGWNEQFF. The chain carries TRBV11-1 and TRBJ2-1; 8 bases line up with TRBD1. Germline V gene data show CDR1 as SGHAT and CDR2 as FQDESV (reference sequence). This CDR3 has 15 residues. The J segment lost 7 bases and the V segment lost 2 bases, leaving 7 bases of the junction unmatched.

The rearrangement links TRBV2 to TRBJ2-5; D is possibly TRBD1 or TRBD2 (5 bases each). Germline V CDR1 and CDR2: SNHLY, FYNNEI. V was pared by 7 bases and J by 5 bases, with 8 bases between. The CDR3 is 11 residues long. CDR3 nucleotides: TGTGCCAGCAAAGGGGAGGAGACCCAGTACTTC. Encoded protein: CASKGEETQYF.